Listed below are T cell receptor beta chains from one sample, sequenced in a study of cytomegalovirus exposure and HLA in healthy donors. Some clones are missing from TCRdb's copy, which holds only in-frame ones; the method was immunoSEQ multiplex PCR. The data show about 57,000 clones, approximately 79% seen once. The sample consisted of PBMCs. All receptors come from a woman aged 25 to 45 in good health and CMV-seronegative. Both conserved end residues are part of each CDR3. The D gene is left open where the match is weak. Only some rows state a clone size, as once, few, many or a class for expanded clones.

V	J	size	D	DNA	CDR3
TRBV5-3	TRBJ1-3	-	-	TGTGCCAGAAGGGAGGAAAACACCATATATTTT	CARREENTIYF
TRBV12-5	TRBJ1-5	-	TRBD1	TGTGCTAGTGCCATGGGGGACAGGGAGGGTCAGCCCCAGCATTTT	CASAMGDREGQPQHF
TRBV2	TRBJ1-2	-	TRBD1	TGTGCCAGCAGCCGGGGACAGGGCGGTGGCTACACCTTC	CASSRGQGGGYTF
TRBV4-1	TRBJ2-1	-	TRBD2	TGCGCCAGCAGCCAAGATCCGACTAGCGGGGTCTACAATGAGCAGTTCTTC	CASSQDPTSGVYNEQFF
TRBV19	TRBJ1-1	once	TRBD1	TGTGCCAGTAGTCGGACCGGGACAGGGAACACTGAAGCTTTCTTT	CASSRTGTGNTEAFF
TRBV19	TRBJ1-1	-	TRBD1	TGTGCCAGTAGTCCAAGGACAGGCGGCACTGAAGCTTTCTTT	CASSPRTGGTEAFF
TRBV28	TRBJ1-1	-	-	TGTGCCAGCAGTTCCCCTACGACTGAAGCTTTCTTT	CASSSPTTEAFF
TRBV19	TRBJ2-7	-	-	TGTGCCAGTAGTCCAGGGATCGACGTTCGGCGTTACGAGCAGTACTTC	CASSPGIDVRRYEQYF
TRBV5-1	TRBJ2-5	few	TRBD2	TGCGCCAGCAGCTTCGGGACTAGCGGGGGGAAGAGGGAGACCCAGTACTTC	CASSFGTSGGKRETQYF
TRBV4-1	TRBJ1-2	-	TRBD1	TGCGCCAGCAGCCAAGACGGGGACAGGGGCGGTGGCTACACCTTC	CASSQDGDRGGGYTF
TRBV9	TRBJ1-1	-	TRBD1	TGTGCCAGCAGCGGAGGGACAGGGATGAACACTGAAGCTTTCTTT	CASSGGTGMNTEAFF
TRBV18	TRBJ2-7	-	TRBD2	TGTGCCAGCTCACCAGGAGGCGGGGGGGCCGGCGAGCAGTACTTC	CASSPGGGGAGEQYF
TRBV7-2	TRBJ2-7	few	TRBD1	TGTGCCAGCAGCTTGACAGGGTACGAGCAGTACTTC	CASSLTGYEQYF
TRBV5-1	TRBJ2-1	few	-	TGCGCCAGCAGCTTGGAGGCGGGGTCTCCCTACAATGAGCAGTTCTTC	CASSLEAGSPYNEQFF
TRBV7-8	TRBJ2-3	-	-	TGTGCCAGCAGCTTAGTCTTCAGTGGTTCGGCAGGGCGCCTGGATACGCAGTATTTT	CASSLVFSGSAGRLDTQYF
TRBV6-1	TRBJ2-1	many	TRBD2	TGTGCCAGCAGTGAAGAAAGCGGGGGGTACAATGAGCAGTTCTTC	CASSEESGGYNEQFF
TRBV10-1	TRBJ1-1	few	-	TGCGCCAGCAGTGACCCAGGGAATATTGAAGCTTTCTTT	CASSDPGNIEAFF
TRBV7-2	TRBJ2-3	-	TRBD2	TGTGCCAGCAGCCCCGTAGCGGGGGGGAACATGGCGCAGTATTTT	CASSPVAGGNMAQYF
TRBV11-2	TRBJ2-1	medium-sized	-	TGTGCCAGCAGCCGCGGGGATCTCTCCTACAATGAGCAGTTCTTC	CASSRGDLSYNEQFF
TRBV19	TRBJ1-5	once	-	TGTGCCAGTAGTTTATCAGGACAGCCCCAGCATTTT	CASSLSGQPQHF
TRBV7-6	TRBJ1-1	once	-	TGTGCCAGCAGCCCTGGGACTAAGAAGAACACTGAAGCTTTCTTT	CASSPGTKKNTEAFF
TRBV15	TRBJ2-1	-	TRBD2	TGTGCCACCAGCAGAGATATTAAAGGGACTAGACCCTACAATGAGCAGTTCTTC	CATSRDIKGTRPYNEQFF
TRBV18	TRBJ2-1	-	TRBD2	TGTGCCAGCTCTCCGGCGGGACTAGCGGGGGAGAGCTCCTACAATGAGCAGTTCTTC	CASSPAGLAGESSYNEQFF
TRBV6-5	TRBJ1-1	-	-	TGTGCCTGCGAACGGGGTGCTGAAGCTTTCTTT	CACERGAEAFF
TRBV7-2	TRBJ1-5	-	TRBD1	TGTGCCAGCAGCCATCCGACAGGGACGAACCAGCCCCAGCATTTT	CASSHPTGTNQPQHF
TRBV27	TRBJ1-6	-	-	TGTGCCAGCAGTTTATATCGCACATCCTATAATTCACCCCTCCACTTT	CASSLYRTSYNSPLHF
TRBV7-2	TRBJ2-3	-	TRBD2	TGTGCCAGCAGCTTAACACCTAGCGGATTTACTAGCACAGATACGCAGTATTTT	CASSLTPSGFTSTDTQYF
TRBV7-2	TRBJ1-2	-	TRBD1	TGTGCCAGCAGCCCAGGGGGGTCCGGATACTATGGCTACACCTTC	CASSPGGSGYYGYTF